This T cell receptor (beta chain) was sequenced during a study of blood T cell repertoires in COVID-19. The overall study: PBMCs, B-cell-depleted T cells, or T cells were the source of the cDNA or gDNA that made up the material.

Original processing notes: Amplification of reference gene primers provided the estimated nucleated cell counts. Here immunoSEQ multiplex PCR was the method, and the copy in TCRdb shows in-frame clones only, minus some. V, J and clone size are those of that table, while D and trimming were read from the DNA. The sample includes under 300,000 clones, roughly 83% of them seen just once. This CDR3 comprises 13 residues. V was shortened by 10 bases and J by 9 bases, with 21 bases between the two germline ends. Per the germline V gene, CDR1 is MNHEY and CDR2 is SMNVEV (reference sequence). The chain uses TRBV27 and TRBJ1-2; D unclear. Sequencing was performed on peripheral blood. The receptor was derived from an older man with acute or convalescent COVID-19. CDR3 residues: CATSPAGSVSYTF. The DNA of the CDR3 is TGTGCCACCTCCCCGGCGGGTAGTGTTAGCTACACCTTC.